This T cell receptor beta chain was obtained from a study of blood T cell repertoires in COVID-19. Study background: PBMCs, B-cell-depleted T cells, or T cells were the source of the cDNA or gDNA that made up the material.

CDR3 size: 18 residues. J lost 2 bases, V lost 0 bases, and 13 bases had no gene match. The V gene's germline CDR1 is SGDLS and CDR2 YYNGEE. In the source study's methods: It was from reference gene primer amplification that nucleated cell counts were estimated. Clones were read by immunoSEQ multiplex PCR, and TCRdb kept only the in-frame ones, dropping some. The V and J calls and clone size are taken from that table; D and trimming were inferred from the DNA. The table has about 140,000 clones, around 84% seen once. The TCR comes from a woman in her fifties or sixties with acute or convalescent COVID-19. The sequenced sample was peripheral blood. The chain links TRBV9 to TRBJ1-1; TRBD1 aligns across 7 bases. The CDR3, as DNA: TGTGCCAGCAGCGTAGATGGGGATCCGGGACAGAGAAACACTGAAGCTTTCTTT. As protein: CASSVDGDPGQRNTEAFF.